The sequence of this T cell receptor beta chain was determined in a study of blood T cells in healthy people across ages. On the study more broadly: Researchers report that template switching captured about one barcoded beta molecule per two T cells.

The donors, aged about 6 to 95, were healthy Caucasians from Russia. Peripheral blood samples of roughly 9.8 milliliters were drawn from each donor. Every sample yielded at least 7 million isolated PBMCs. After removal of 3 bases from V and 10 bases from J, the junction contained 16 bases not matched to a gene. The CDR3 loop spans 16 amino acids. Germline V gene data show CDR1 as SGHRS and CDR2 as YFSETQ. Alongside a J-beta primer mix, a sample-barcoded 5' primer served in a second PCR lasting roughly 6 to 11 cycles. In TCRdb, the 5' RACE reads were re-called with MiXCR into one record per CDR3 protein. The sample records about a million distinct CDR3 sequences, roughly 51% being singletons.

This TCR was recovered from a woman between 55 and 75 years old in good health. V usage is TRBV5-1 and J usage is TRBJ2-1; 7 nucleotides align to TRBD1. The sample comprised blood. The CDR3, as DNA: TGCGCCAGCAGCTCGCTACTCACAAAGGGGGCGCGAGAGCAGTTCTTC. This codes for CASSSLLTKGAREQFF.